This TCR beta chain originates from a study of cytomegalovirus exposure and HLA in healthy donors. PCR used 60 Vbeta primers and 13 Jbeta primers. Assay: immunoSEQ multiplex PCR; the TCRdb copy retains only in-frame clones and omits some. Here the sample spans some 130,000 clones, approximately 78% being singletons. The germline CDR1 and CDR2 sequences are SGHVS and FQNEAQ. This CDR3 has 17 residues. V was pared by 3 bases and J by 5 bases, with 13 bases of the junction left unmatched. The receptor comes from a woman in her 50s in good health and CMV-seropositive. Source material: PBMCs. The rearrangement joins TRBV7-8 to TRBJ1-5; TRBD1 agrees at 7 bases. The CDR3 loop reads CASSFLNRGVGHQPQHF. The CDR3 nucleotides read TGTGCCAGCAGCTTCTTAAACAGGGGTGTGGGCCATCAGCCCCAGCATTTT.